This TCR beta chain was identified during a study of CD8 T cells in Susac syndrome. Study-wide results and caveats: Regarding the TCR sequencing and HLA analysis, the study admitted that a relatively small number of individuals were involved.

The germline CDR1 and CDR2 sequences are SEHNR and FQNEAQ (reference sequence). V lost 2 bases and J lost 2, with 10 bases in between. CDR3 size: 15 residues. From blood CD8+ and CD4+ T cells, the TCR beta chain was sequenced. About this clonotype itself: What it recognizes is unknown.

A quantity of roughly 0.5 to 1 ug RNA underwent reverse transcription using random hexamers. TCR beta CDR3 was amplified by immunoSEQ covering 54 Vbeta and 13 Jbeta. TCRdb re-called the immunoSEQ multiplex PCR reads with MiXCR, one entry per CDR3 protein. The sample contains roughly 400,000 distinct CDR3 sequences, approximately 85% of which appear only once. Sequencing was performed on CD8+ T cells from PBMCs. The TCR sequence derives from a human donor with multiple sclerosis. The chain has TRBV7-9 and TRBJ2-1; possibly TRBD1 for D (5 bases). CDR3 in DNA: TGTGCCAGCAGCTTATCCCAGGGTACCTACAATGAGCAGTTCTTC. Translating it yields CASSLSQGTYNEQFF.